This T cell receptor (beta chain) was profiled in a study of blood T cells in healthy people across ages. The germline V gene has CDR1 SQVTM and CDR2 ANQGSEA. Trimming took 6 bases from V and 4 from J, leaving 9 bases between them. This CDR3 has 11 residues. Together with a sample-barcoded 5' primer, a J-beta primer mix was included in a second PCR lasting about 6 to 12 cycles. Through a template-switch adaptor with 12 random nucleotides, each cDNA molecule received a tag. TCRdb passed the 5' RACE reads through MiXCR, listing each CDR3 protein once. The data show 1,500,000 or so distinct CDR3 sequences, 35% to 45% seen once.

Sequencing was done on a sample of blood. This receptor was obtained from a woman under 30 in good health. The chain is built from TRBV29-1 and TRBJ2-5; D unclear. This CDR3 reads CSVRPSETQYF. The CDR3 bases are TGCAGCGTCCGGCCGTCAGAGACCCAGTACTTC.